The rows below give T cell receptor beta chains drawn from one sample of a study of blood T cell repertoires in COVID-19. Data came from immunoSEQ multiplex PCR; TCRdb stores just in-frame clones and leaves some out. The sample has some 250,000 clones, about 83% seen once. The sample comprised peripheral blood. All receptors come from a man aged 80 or over with acute or convalescent COVID-19. Each CDR3 is given with its conserved first and last residue. D genes are given only for firm matches. Expanded clones get a size class; other rows say once, few or many, or leave the size out.

>TRBJ1-6|TRBV11-2|.|.
TGTGCCAGCAGCTTAGCCCCGGGTTGGGTTTCACCCCTCCACTTT
CASSLAPGWVSPLHF
>TRBJ1-5|TRBV6-6|.|few
TGTGCCAGCAGTTATAGGGGCGGGGTGGCCCAGCATTTT
CASSYRGGVAQHF
>TRBJ1-4|TRBV19|.|.
TGTGCCAGTAGTATAGTCGGCAGTCGGGCAACTAATGAAAAACTGTTTTTT
CASSIVGSRATNEKLFF
>TRBJ2-7|TRBV7-9|TRBD1|.
TGTGCCAGCAGCGCACCATCCCGGACAGGGGGCTACGAGCAGTACTTC
CASSAPSRTGGYEQYF
>TRBJ2-2|TRBV27|.|once
TGTGCCAGCAGTTTAATAACCGGGGAGCTGTTTTTT
CASSLITGELFF
>TRBJ2-3|TRBV12-3/TRBV12-4|TRBD2|.
TGTGCCAGCAGTTTAACTGGGGGAGGGGAGTATTTT
CASSLTGGGEYF
>TRBJ2-2|TRBV24-1|.|.
TGTGCCACCAGTGATGACGGGACACCCTACGGGGAGCTGTTTTTT
CATSDDGTPYGELFF
>TRBJ2-7|TRBV7-9|.|.
TGTGCCAGCAGCTCAGAAGATTACGAGCAGTACTTC
CASSSEDYEQYF
>TRBJ2-2|TRBV29-1|.|.
TGCAGCGCACGACAGCGAGGGGAGCTGTTTTTT
CSARQRGELFF
>TRBJ2-7|TRBV5-1|TRBD2|.
TGCGCCAGCAGCTTGGTCGGGGGTCCCAGCGGGGGGACTTCCTACGAGCAGTACTTC
CASSLVGGPSGGTSYEQYF
>TRBJ2-3|TRBV5-1|.|.
TGCGCCAGCACGGTACAGGGCGGAGATACGCAGTATTTT
CASTVQGGDTQYF
>TRBJ2-5|TRBV5-1|TRBD2|.
TGCGCCAGCAGCCCCACTAGCGGATATCAAGAGACCCAGTACTTC
CASSPTSGYQETQYF
>TRBJ2-7|TRBV11-2|.|.
TGTGCCAGCAGCTTAGCGGTCCAGGGCTACGAGCAGTACTTC
CASSLAVQGYEQYF
>TRBJ2-2|TRBV28|TRBD1|.
TGTGCCAGCACCACGAACCGGGACAGGCCCTCCGGGGAGCTGTTTTTT
CASTTNRDRPSGELFF
>TRBJ1-5|TRBV6-1|TRBD1|.
TGTGCCAGCAGTGAAAGTCGGGACAGGGGTGGGGCGGGTGTCCAGCCCCAGCATTTT
CASSESRDRGGAGVQPQHF
>TRBJ2-5|TRBV5-1|.|.
TGCGCCAGCAGCTTGGCACAGCAACAAGAGACCCAGTACTTC
CASSLAQQQETQYF
>TRBJ2-3|TRBV5-4|TRBD2|.
TGTGCCAGCAGCGAGACTAGCGGGATTGGTAATACGCAGTATTTT
CASSETSGIGNTQYF
>TRBJ2-1|TRBV27|TRBD1|.
TGTGCCAGCAGTTCTGACAGGGGATCCTACAATGAGCAGTTCTTC
CASSSDRGSYNEQFF
>TRBJ2-7|TRBV19|.|.
TGTGCCAAACTAACAGGGCCGTCGAGATACGAGCAGTACTTC
CAKLTGPSRYEQYF
>TRBJ2-1|TRBV18|.|few
TGTGCCAGCTCACCCAGTACCCTCTCCTACAATGAGCAGTTCTTC
CASSPSTLSYNEQFF
>TRBJ2-3|TRBV5-1|.|.
TGCGCCAGCAGCGACGGGACACACCTCACAGATACGCAGTATTTT
CASSDGTHLTDTQYF
>TRBJ2-5|TRBV5-1|TRBD1|.
TGCGCCAGCAGCTTAGACATTGACAGGGGGCCTCAAGAGACCCAGTACTTC
CASSLDIDRGPQETQYF
>TRBJ1-6|TRBV7-9|TRBD1|few
TGTGCCAGCAGCTTGAGTCAGGGGGTTGTGTATTCACCCCTCCACTTT
CASSLSQGVVYSPLHF
>TRBJ2-7|TRBV5-1|.|.
TGCGCCAGCAGCTTGGAAGCCCTAGCCTACGAGCAGTACTTC
CASSLEALAYEQYF
>TRBJ1-1|TRBV28|.|.
TGTGCCAGCAGTTTACGGGAAAACACTGAAGCTTTCTTT
CASSLRENTEAFF
>TRBJ2-4|TRBV5-1|.|few
TGCGCCAGCAGCTTGGGGAGTGGGGCCAAAAACATTCAGTACTTC
CASSLGSGAKNIQYF
>TRBJ1-2|TRBV28|TRBD1|once
TGTGCCAGCAGTTTCCCCACAGGGGATCTCCTCTATGGCTACGCCTTC
CASSFPTGDLLYGYAF
>TRBJ1-4|TRBV7-2|TRBD1|.
TGTGCCAGCAGCTTATGGGGACAGGGGGCTTCGGATGAAAAACTGTTTTTT
CASSLWGQGASDEKLFF
>TRBJ2-7|TRBV7-2|.|.
TGTGCCAGCAGCTTACTGGGTGTCGGGGAGCAGTACTTC
CASSLLGVGEQYF
>TRBJ1-1|TRBV19|.|.
TGTGCCAGTAGCGTTGCCAGGAAGAACACTGAAGCTTTCTTT
CASSVARKNTEAFF
>TRBJ1-3|TRBV7-2|TRBD1|.
TGTGCCAGCAGCTTAGCCGGGACAGTCTCTGGAAACACCATATATTTT
CASSLAGTVSGNTIYF
>TRBJ2-7|TRBV5-1|TRBD2|.
TGCGCCAGCAGCTTCGAAAGGACTAGCGGGAGCTACGAGCAGTACTTC
CASSFERTSGSYEQYF
>TRBJ2-4|TRBV3-1/TRBV3-2|.|once
TGTGCCAGCGGACAAACCGGACAGCTAGCCAAAAACATTCAGTACTTC
CASGQTGQLAKNIQYF
>TRBJ1-4|TRBV18|.|.
TGTGCCAGCTCACCACCTTCTGTACAGAATGAAAAACTGTTTTTT
CASSPPSVQNEKLFF
>TRBJ2-1|TRBV6-5|TRBD1|.
TGTGCCAGCAGTTGGACAGGGGGCGGATACAATGAGCAGTTCTTC
CASSWTGGGYNEQFF
>TRBJ2-7|TRBV28|TRBD1|.
TGTGCCAGCAGTTTTCGGGACAGAGTCTCCTACGAGCAGTACTTC
CASSFRDRVSYEQYF
>TRBJ2-3|TRBV6-4|TRBD2|few
TGTGCCAGCAGTGACCAAAGCGGGGGGCCGGATACGCAGTATTTT
CASSDQSGGPDTQYF
>TRBJ1-2|TRBV5-1|.|.
TGCGCCAGCAGCAGGGAGGGAGACTATGGCTACACCTTC
CASSREGDYGYTF
>TRBJ2-6|TRBV6-2/TRBV6-3|.|.
TGTGCCAGCAGTTACGGCCAAAAGGCCAACGTCCTGACTTTC
CASSYGQKANVLTF
>TRBJ2-1|TRBV10-1|TRBD2|.
TGCGCCAGCAGTGAGTCGACCCCTAGCGGGAGGATCCCCTACAATGAGCAGTTCTTC
CASSESTPSGRIPYNEQFF
>TRBJ1-5|TRBV6-5|.|.
TGTGCCAGCAGGAAAGGTGCTTCGGGTCAGCCCCAGCATTTT
CASRKGASGQPQHF
>TRBJ1-1|TRBV7-9|.|.
TGTGCCAGCAGCTCAACAGGGACACTCACTGAAGCTTTCTTT
CASSSTGTLTEAFF
>TRBJ1-5|TRBV18|TRBD1|.
TGTGCCAGCTCACCAGGGGGATCGGGACAGCGCAATCAGCCCCAGCATTTT
CASSPGGSGQRNQPQHF
>TRBJ1-5|TRBV18|.|.
TGTGCCAGCTCACCACCCGGGGGTAACAATCAGCCCCAGCATTTT
CASSPPGGNNQPQHF
>TRBJ1-4|TRBV29-1|.|once
TGCAGCGCCAGGAAGGATCACACAACTAATGAAAAACTGTTTTTT
CSARKDHTTNEKLFF
>TRBJ2-1|TRBV10-3|TRBD2|.
TGTGCCACCAACGGACTAGCGGGAGAACATGAGCAGTTCTTC
CATNGLAGEHEQFF
>TRBJ2-7|TRBV7-8|TRBD2|.
TGTGCCAGCAGCCTGGTGGCCCCCAGCGGGAGAACGGGGGAGCAGTACTTC
CASSLVAPSGRTGEQYF
>TRBJ2-2|TRBV2|TRBD2|.
TGTGCCATCCATGACGGGCGGGGGTCCACCGGGGAGCTGTTTTTT
CAIHDGRGSTGELFF
>TRBJ1-5|TRBV12-3/TRBV12-4|.|few
TGTGCCAGCAGCTACTTCGGTCAGCCCCAGCATTTT
CASSYFGQPQHF
>TRBJ1-2|TRBV5-4|TRBD1|.
TGTGCCAGCAGCTCCGGACAGGGGGCGTCTCATGGCTACACCTTC
CASSSGQGASHGYTF
>TRBJ2-5|TRBV3-1/TRBV3-2|TRBD2|.
TGTGCCAGCAGCCGCCCGGGGAGGGCCTACGAGACCCAGTACTTC
CASSRPGRAYETQYF
>TRBJ2-3|TRBV6-1|.|.
TGTGCCAGCAGTGACCCCCACCCGGGGATGGATACGCAGTATTTT
CASSDPHPGMDTQYF
>TRBJ1-4|TRBV2|TRBD1|.
TGTGCCAGCAGGGAGCAGGGGGCTGAGGAAAAACTGTTTTTT
CASREQGAEEKLFF